Below, one T cell receptor (beta chain) is given with its context. Its antigen is not identified. The nonmyeloablative bone marrow transplants came from related graft donors, with transient mixed chimerism. The sample originates from a study of Tregs in tolerant kidney transplant recipients. Notes on the study in general: Nucleotide sequences could not be compared across some patients' samples due to primer changes. Tolerant patients' donor-specific Tregs expanded beyond overall Tregs, suggesting antigen-driven growth. Tregs expanded with activated donor B cells seemed most donor-specific.

V dropped 5 bases and J dropped 7; count of bases not matched to a gene: 10. There are 15 residues in the CDR3. CDR1 MNHEY and CDR2 SMNVEV come from the germline V gene (reference sequence). The repertoire was sequenced with immunoSEQ multiplex PCR; TCRdb's copy has only in-frame clones and lacks some. The repertoire has 84,000 or so clones, approximately 94% of them found once; the top ten carry more than 1.5%. The input for sequencing was CD4+ T cells from blood (PBMCs), taken 12 months after the transplant. The genes are TRBV27 and TRBJ1-4, with TRBD1 identical over 7 bases. This TCR was recovered from a human patient who received a combined kidney and bone marrow transplant. Some T cells may arise from the graft donor. Written as DNA, the CDR3 is TGTGCCAGCAGTACATACAGGGGAGTAGGTGAAAAACTGTTTTTT. Its translation is CASSTYRGVGEKLFF.